This passage covers 32 T cell receptor beta chains from one sample sequenced in a study of CD8 T cells in Susac syndrome. Random hexamers were used to reverse transcribe about 0.5 to 1 ug of RNA. One entry per CDR3 protein results from TCRdb running MiXCR on the immunoSEQ multiplex PCR reads. Among about 120,000 distinct CDR3 sequences listed, 85% to 95% were seen once. The sample consisted of CD4+ T cells from PBMCs. All receptors derive from a human donor in good health.

The V call is TRBV7-2, the J call TRBJ1-2; D is undetermined. The CDR3 spans 13 residues. The germline gives CDR1 SGHTA, CDR2 FQGNSA. V was pared by 4 bases and J by 3 bases, with 9 bases between. The CDR3 is CASSSMNDYGYTF. DNA of the CDR3: TGTGCCAGCAGCTCTATGAATGACTATGGCTACACCTTC. The entire variable domain, with the rest obtained from reference TRBV7-2 and TRBJ1-2, is as follows: GAGVSQSPSNKVTEKGKDVELRCDPISGHTALYWYRQSLGQGLEFLIYFQGNSAPDKSGLPSDRFSAERTGGSVSTLTIQRTQQEDSAVYLCASSSMNDYGYTFGSGTRLTVV.

The V gene is TRBV24-1, the J gene TRBJ2-3; D might be TRBD1 (5 bases). Trimming left V 10 bases short and J 0 bases short, with 10 bases between. The CDR3 extends over 13 amino acids. Germline V gene data show CDR1 as KGHDR and CDR2 as SFDVKD. The DNA for the CDR3 is TGTGCCACAGGGGCGGAGAGCACAGATACGCAGTATTTT. It specifies CATGAESTDTQYF.

For the CDR3, the DNA is TGTGCCAGCAGTGTCCGTCCGGGGGGGGCTGGGGCCAACGTCCTGACTTTC. Translating gives CASSVRPGGAGANVLTF. This sequence joins TRBV27 and TRBJ2-6, with 8 bases identical to TRBD2. The CDR3 sequence is 17 residues long. Unmatched junction bases numbered 8, after V lost 5 bases and J lost 2 bases. Per germline, CDR1 MNHEY and CDR2 SMNVEV (reference sequence).

This clonotype has a single count. The chain combines TRBV5-4 with TRBJ1-5; possible D gene TRBD1, 5 bases. V dropped 4 bases and J dropped 9 bases, with 14 bases sitting between them. The CDR3 is made up of 13 amino acids. Germline V CDR1 and CDR2: SGHNT, YYREEE (reference sequence). The CDR3 reads CASSDGAGWPQHF. In nucleotides, the CDR3 is TGTGCCAGCAGCGATGGGGCGGGTTGGCCCCAGCATTTT.

The CDR3 here is CASSDERRQFF. CDR3 bases: TGTGCCAGCAGTGATGAGAGGCGGCAGTTCTTC. The chain joins TRBV25-1 to TRBJ2-1, with no clear D. Germline CDR1 and CDR2: MGHDK and SYGVNS. V was pared by 3 bases and J by 12 bases, with 9 bases between. The CDR3 consists of 11 residues. The whole variable domain, filled in from reference TRBV25-1 and TRBJ2-1, reads EADIYQTPRYLVIGTGKKITLECSQTMGHDKMYWYQQDPGMELHLIHYSYGVNSTEKGDLSSESTVSRIRTEHFPLTLESARPSHTSQYLCASSDERRQFFGPGTRLTVL.

This chain joins TRBV12-3 or TRBV12-4 and TRBJ2-2, with 16 bases matching TRBD2. The CDR3 consists of 17 residues. The V segment lost 6 bases and the J segment 4 bases; nucleotides outside the gene matches: 5. The CDR3 bases are TGTGCCAGCAGCCCCGGGACTAGCGGGAGGGTCACCGGGGAGCTGTTTTTT. Its protein product is CASSPGTSGRVTGELFF.

This clonotype was counted once. CDR3 amino acids: CASSLAGGNEQYF. In nucleotides, the CDR3 is TGTGCCAGCAGCTTAGCGGGGGGGAACGAGCAGTACTTC. The J gene is TRBJ2-7, the V gene TRBV7-2; 7 bases agree with TRBD2. The V gene end was trimmed by 0 bases and the J gene end by 5 bases; junction bases not matched to a gene: 1. The CDR3 is 13 residues long. The V gene's germline CDR1 is SGHTA and CDR2 FQGNSA. Variable domain in full (rest from reference TRBV7-2 and TRBJ2-7): GAGVSQSPSNKVTEKGKDVELRCDPISGHTALYWYRQSLGQGLEFLIYFQGNSAPDKSGLPSDRFSAERTGGSVSTLTIQRTQQEDSAVYLCASSLAGGNEQYFGPGTRLTVT.

The chain joins TRBV30 to TRBJ2-7, with 9 bases matching TRBD1. Germline loops: CDR1 GTSNPN, CDR2 SVGIG (reference sequence). This CDR3 has 16 amino acids. With V trimmed by 2 bases and J by 6 bases, 14 bases remained unmatched. The CDR3 DNA reads as TGTGCCTGGAGTTTTCGGTGGACAGGGGTTCCCCTCGAGCAGTACTTC. Translation: CAWSFRWTGVPLEQYF.

V is TRBV5-1 and J is TRBJ1-4; 8 nucleotides agree with TRBD1. With V trimmed by 4 bases and J by 7 bases, 9 bases remained unmatched. The V gene's germline CDR1 is SGHRS and CDR2 YFSETQ. The CDR3 contains 15 residues. CDR3 amino acids: CASSADREGGEKLFF. CDR3 DNA: TGCGCCAGCAGCGCGGACAGGGAGGGAGGTGAAAAACTGTTTTTT.

CDR3 sequence (DNA): TGTGCCAGCAGCAAAGGGACCTTTGTAGAGCAGTACTTC. This translates into CASSKGTFVEQYF. The chain carries TRBV21-1 and TRBJ2-7. TRBV21-1 is a known pseudogene. This CDR3 comprises 13 residues.

This chain uses TRBV30 with TRBJ2-1, with TRBD2 as a possible D gene (6 bases). CDR3 length: 11 residues. The V and J ends lost 5 bases and 10 bases respectively, with 12 bases between them. Germline loops: CDR1 GTSNPN, CDR2 SVGIG (reference sequence). CDR3 sequence: CAWEDYREQFF. The DNA of the CDR3 is TGTGCCTGGGAGGACTATCGGGAGCAGTTCTTC.

The chain couples TRBV7-9 to TRBJ2-1, with no clear D. V lost 0 bases, J lost 9 bases, and 12 bases lay in between. CDR3 length: 14 residues. The germline V gene encodes CDR1 SEHNR and CDR2 FQNEAQ (reference sequence). The CDR3 region has the DNA TGTGCCAGCAGCTTAGCGAACGCCCCCACTGAGCAGTTCTTC. Encoded protein: CASSLANAPTEQFF.

The J gene is TRBJ2-7, the V gene TRBV6-1; 7 bases are a match to TRBD1. There are 16 residues in the CDR3. Germline CDR1 reads MNHNS; CDR2 reads SASEGT. V lost 4 bases to trimming and J lost 5 bases; unmatched junction nucleotides: 14. The CDR3 DNA sequence: TGTGCCAGCAGTGCTACCGGGACAGTGATAAGTAACGAGCAGTACTTC. Its translation is CASSATGTVISNEQYF.

The gene calls are TRBV3-1 and TRBJ2-1; 9 nucleotides agree with TRBD2. CDR1 is LGHDT and CDR2 is YNNKEL in the germline V gene (reference sequence). This CDR3 region has 12 residues. V shed 3 bases and J 13 bases; nucleotides not matched to a gene: 4. CDR3 in amino acids: CASSQLAGLQFF. CDR3 nucleotide sequence: TGTGCCAGCAGCCAGCTAGCGGGACTTCAGTTCTTC.

As to this clonotype: Without the conserved terminal phenylalanine or tryptophan, this CDR3 likely stems from a read error. The CDR3 nucleotides read TGCGCCAGCAGACCCCGGTCGCAGGGAAAAGAGACCCAGTACCTC. Amino acids: CASRPRSQGKETQYL. V usage is TRBV23-1 and J usage is TRBJ2-5; the D gene is possibly TRBD1 (5 bases). TRBV23-1 is recorded as an ORF, its role being uncertain. V was pared by 6 bases and J by 3 bases, with 17 bases between. This CDR3 region has 15 residues.

The chain employs TRBV5-1 and TRBJ2-1; D possibly matches TRBD1 or TRBD2 (7 bases each). Germline values: CDR1 SGHRS, CDR2 YFSETQ. V was cut by 4 bases and J by 7 bases, with 15 bases left in between. The CDR3 covers 14 residues. DNA of the CDR3: TGCGCCAGCAGCGGCCAGGGGGGGGTGAATGAGCAGTTCTTC. Protein sequence: CASSGQGGVNEQFF.

The V gene is TRBV6-1, the J gene TRBJ1-3, with D perhaps matching TRBD1 (5 bases). Trimming left V 3 bases short and J 0 bases short, with 12 bases between. Germline CDR1 MNHNS, CDR2 SASEGT. This CDR3 is 16 amino acids long. The CDR3 DNA reads TGTGCCAGCAGTGACGAAGGGGCCAACTCTGGAAACACCATATATTTT. It specifies CASSDEGANSGNTIYF.

The chain combines TRBV2 with TRBJ2-1; TRBD1 aligns across 10 bases. Germline V gives CDR1 SNHLY, CDR2 FYNNEI. V shed 4 bases, J shed 7 bases, and the junction held 10 bases outside the gene matches. The CDR3 consists of 16 residues. CDR3 coding DNA: TGTGCCAGCAGTGTTGAGACAGGGGGCGCCGGAAATGAGCAGTTCTTC. Translated: CASSVETGGAGNEQFF.

J is TRBJ2-5 and V is TRBV7-8, with D uncertain. The germline V gene encodes CDR1 SGHVS and CDR2 FQNEAQ. This CDR3 has 8 amino acids. V was cut by 3 bases and J by 10 bases, with 0 bases left in between. The CDR3 coding sequence is TGTGCCAGCAGCTTCCAGTACTTC. Protein: CASSFQYF.

This clonotype was seen once. The V gene is TRBV19, the J gene TRBJ1-3; D remains unclear. The CDR3 consists of 12 residues. The germline gives CDR1 LNHDA, CDR2 SQIVND (reference sequence). Trimming removed 10 bases at V and 0 bases at J, with 7 bases between. As DNA, the CDR3 is TGTGCCACCCAGAGCTCTGGAAACACCATATATTTT. This translates into CATQSSGNTIYF. Together with reference TRBV19 and TRBJ1-3, the CDR3 gives the full variable domain: DGGITQSPKYLFRKEGQNVTLSCEQNLNHDAMYWYRQDPGQGLRLIYYSQIVNDFQKGDIAEGYSVSREKKESFPLTVTSAQKNPTAFYLCATQSSGNTIYFGEGSWLTVV.

V is TRBV3-1 and J is TRBJ2-7; maybe TRBD1 (5 bases). The CDR3 length is 14 residues. Trimming removed 4 bases at V and 3 bases at J, with 13 bases between. CDR1 is LGHDT and CDR2 is YNNKEL in the germline V gene (reference sequence). The CDR3 is CASSLLDRFYEQYF. The CDR3, as DNA: TGTGCCAGCAGCCTACTTGACAGATTCTACGAGCAGTACTTC.

The chain recombines TRBV2 with TRBJ2-1; D unclear. CDR3 length: 13 amino acids. Germline CDR1 SNHLY, CDR2 FYNNEI. V was trimmed by 4 bases and J by 3 bases, leaving 7 bases between them. The CDR3 DNA reads as TGTGCCAGCAGTGGAGGCGTCTACAATGAGCAGTTCTTC. As protein: CASSGGVYNEQFF.

The chain carries TRBV29-1 and TRBJ2-7; TRBD1 aligns across 11 bases. The CDR3 runs to 16 residues. Germline CDR1 SQVTM, CDR2 ANQGSEA. The junction had 12 bases not matched to a gene; V was cut back by 5 bases and J by 3 bases. The CDR3 reads CSVSGTGGPKGYEQYF. The CDR3 coding sequence is TGCAGCGTTAGTGGGACAGGGGGACCTAAGGGCTACGAGCAGTACTTC.

This clonotype turned up a few times. The V call is TRBV29-1, the J call TRBJ2-5, with D possibly TRBD2 on 5 matching bases. The germline CDR1 and CDR2 sequences are SQVTM and ANQGSEA. The CDR3 loop spans 13 amino acids. V was clipped by 5 bases and J by 4 bases, with 14 bases between them. The CDR3 bases are TGCAGCGTTCAGTCCCGCGGGTCAGAGACCCAGTACTTC. Translating it yields CSVQSRGSETQYF.

A single count supports this clonotype. In DNA, the CDR3 is TGTGCCAGCAGCAATAGGGGGCTCTCCACTGAAGCTTTCTTT. Amino acid sequence: CASSNRGLSTEAFF. The chain recombines TRBV5-8 with TRBJ1-1, with TRBD1 identical over 7 bases. The CDR3 contains 14 residues. The trim removed 4 bases at V and 4 bases at J, leaving 7 bases unmatched. Germline lookup yields CDR1 SGHTS and CDR2 YDEGEE.

The chain combines TRBV4-1 with TRBJ2-1; D uncertain. Germline loops: CDR1 MGHRA, CDR2 YSYEKL. Trimming cost V 1 base and J 6 bases, with 10 bases left between them. The CDR3 length is 14 residues. The CDR3 DNA sequence: TGCGCCAGCAGCCAAGGTTTACACAGCAATGAGCAGTTCTTC. Protein product: CASSQGLHSNEQFF.

The rearrangement links TRBV5-1 to TRBJ1-4; no clear D. The CDR3 is 14 residues long. The V gene's germline CDR1 is SGHRS and CDR2 YFSETQ. Trimming removed 4 bases at V and 8 bases at J, with 15 bases between. The CDR3 spells CASSPRLSDEKLFF. The CDR3 nucleotides are TGCGCCAGCAGCCCACGACTGAGCGACGAAAAACTGTTTTTT.

V usage is TRBV30 and J usage is TRBJ1-1; D uncertain. The germline gives CDR1 GTSNPN, CDR2 SVGIG (reference sequence). V gave up 3 bases and J gave up 7 bases, with 9 bases separating them. This CDR3 is 11 amino acids long. The CDR3 spells CAWSGELEAFF. The CDR3 nucleotides read TGTGCCTGGAGCGGGGAGCTTGAAGCTTTCTTT. Based on the CDR3 plus reference TRBV30 and TRBJ1-1, the full variable domain is SQTIHQWPATLVQPVGSPLSLECTVEGTSNPNLYWYRQAAGRGLQLLFYSVGIGQISSEVPQNLSASRPQDRQFILSSKKLLLSDSGFYLCAWSGELEAFFGQGTRLTVV.

The chain is built from TRBV6-5 and TRBJ2-5; 8 bases map to TRBD1. Germline lookup yields CDR1 MNHEY and CDR2 SVGAGI. The trim removed 5 bases at V and 7 bases at J, leaving 9 bases unmatched. CDR3 length: 14 residues. CDR3 in DNA: TGTGCCAGCAGTCCTTTCGACAGGGGCGGGACCCAGTACTTC. Its protein product is CASSPFDRGGTQYF.

About this clonotype: Relative to the germline gene, one junction end is altered; a read error may explain this. V gene TRBV12-3 or TRBV12-4 combines with J gene TRBJ2-7; the match to TRBD2 covers 7 bases. The CDR3 spans 15 residues. The CDR3 spells CANSWYKRDSYEQYF. The CDR3, as DNA: TGTGCCAACAGTTGGTACAAGCGGGATAGCTACGAGCAGTACTTC.

The rearrangement links TRBV20-1 to TRBJ1-5, with 7 bases aligning to TRBD1. Losses at the gene ends were 2 bases for V and 4 bases for J; bases not matched to a gene: 5. From germline, CDR1 is DFQATT and CDR2 SNEGSKA (reference sequence). The CDR3 has 14 residues. The chain's CDR3 is CSARLRDRNQPQHF. CDR3 coding DNA: TGCAGTGCTAGACTCCGGGACAGAAATCAGCCCCAGCATTTT.

The chain couples TRBV12-5 to TRBJ1-2, with TRBD1 matching over 8 bases. Losses at the gene ends were 5 bases for V and 7 bases for J; bases not matched to a gene: 6. Per germline, CDR1 LGHNT and CDR2 FRNRAP. The CDR3 covers 13 residues. The CDR3 spells CASGIGQGGGYTF. CDR3 in DNA: TGTGCTAGTGGTATCGGACAGGGCGGTGGCTACACCTTC.